The 21 T cell receptor beta chains below were found in one sample sequenced in a study of blood T cell repertoires in COVID-19. Here immunoSEQ multiplex PCR was the method, and the copy in TCRdb shows in-frame clones only, minus some. The sample carries approximately 240,000 clones, around 80% recorded once. Sequences were obtained from peripheral blood. The receptors derive from a woman of 80 years or more with active or convalescent COVID-19.

V gene TRBV5-4 combines with J gene TRBJ1-1; D gene ambiguous. V was clipped by 4 bases and J by 11 bases, with 18 bases between them. The V gene's germline CDR1 is SGHNT and CDR2 YYREEE (reference sequence). CDR3 length equals 13 residues. CDR3 sequence: CASSQTRSGSAFF. The CDR3 coding sequence is TGTGCCAGCAGCCAGACACGAAGTGGTTCGGCTTTCTTT.

The chain employs TRBV7-9 and TRBJ1-1; the match to TRBD1 covers 8 bases. The germline V gene has CDR1 SEHNR and CDR2 FQNEAQ (reference sequence). V lost 5 bases and J lost 4; bases outside the gene matches: 6. The CDR3 is made up of 14 amino acids. CDR3 nucleotides: TGTGCCAGCAGCCGGGACAGGCTCGCCACTGAAGCTTTCTTT. This sequence encodes CASSRDRLATEAFF. The full variable domain, with the rest looked up from reference TRBV7-9 and TRBJ1-1, is DTGVSQNPRHKITKRGQNVTFRCDPISEHNRLYWYRQTLGQGPEFLTYFQNEAQLEKSRLLSDRFSAERPKGSFSTLEIQRTEQGDSAMYLCASSRDRLATEAFFGQGTRLTVV.

The chain couples TRBV15 to TRBJ2-1; D may be TRBD2 (5 bases). This CDR3 has 13 residues. V was trimmed by 0 bases and J by 12 bases, leaving 12 bases between them. Germline V CDR1 and CDR2: LNHNV, YYDKDF (reference sequence). The CDR3 DNA reads TGTGCCACCAGCAGAGACGAGGGTTTTTCGCAGTTCTTC. This encodes CATSRDEGFSQFF. Looking up the rest from reference TRBV15 and TRBJ2-1 gives the full variable domain: DAMVIQNPRYQVTQFGKPVTLSCSQTLNHNVMYWYQQKSSQAPKLLFHYYDKDFNNEADTPDNFQSRRPNTSFCFLDIRSPGLGDTAMYLCATSRDEGFSQFFGPGTRLTVL.

V is TRBV19 and J is TRBJ2-3; the D gene is possibly TRBD1 (6 bases). V was cut by 6 bases and J by 2 bases, with 15 bases left in between. The CDR3 spans 15 residues. Germline V gives CDR1 LNHDA, CDR2 SQIVND (reference sequence). The CDR3 bases are TGTGCCAGTAGCGACGGACAGACGCCCACAGATACGCAGTATTTT. Translated, it gives CASSDGQTPTDTQYF.

This chain uses TRBV4-2 with TRBJ2-7; TRBD2 aligns across 10 bases. V lost 3 bases and J lost 2; bases outside the gene matches: 13. The CDR3 has 18 amino acids. Germline lookup yields CDR1 LGHNA and CDR2 YNFKEQ. Written as DNA, the CDR3 is TGTGCCAGCAGCCATCCCCGCGGTAGCGGGGGGATACCCTACGAGCAGTACTTC. It codes for CASSHPRGSGGIPYEQYF.

This chain joins TRBV12-3 or TRBV12-4 and TRBJ1-2; D perhaps matches TRBD1 (5 bases). There are 12 residues in the CDR3. The ends were cut back, 5 bases at V and 4 bases at J, with 8 bases in the middle. The CDR3 DNA follows: TGTGCCAGCAGTCGACAGAGCTATGGCTACACCTTC. The encoded protein is CASSRQSYGYTF.

This chain uses TRBV7-9 with TRBJ2-7, with 7 bases identical to TRBD2. The V segment lost 5 bases and the J segment 6 bases; nucleotides outside the gene matches: 10. Germline V lookup: CDR1 SEHNR, CDR2 FQNEAQ (reference sequence). There are 14 residues in the CDR3. The CDR3 DNA reads as TGTGCCAGCAGCACTAGGCTGGGGGGGAGCGAGCAGTACTTC. This gives the protein CASSTRLGGSEQYF.

CDR3 region: CSVNRDRLKDTQYF. The CDR3 nucleotides read TGCAGCGTTAACCGGGACAGATTGAAAGATACGCAGTATTTT. The rearrangement uses TRBV29-1 and TRBJ2-3; 7 bases align to TRBD1. This CDR3 has 14 amino acids. Per germline, CDR1 SQVTM and CDR2 ANQGSEA. V lost 5 bases, J lost 5 bases, and 10 bases stayed unmatched.

The J gene is TRBJ2-4, the V gene TRBV7-2, with TRBD2 matching 9 bases. Trimming took 0 bases from V and 0 from J; bases not matched to a gene: 3. CDR1 is SGHTA, CDR2 FQGNSA, per germline. The CDR3 runs to 17 residues. The CDR3 reads CASSLASGGIAKNIQYF. CDR3 bases: TGTGCCAGCAGCTTAGCTAGCGGGGGAATAGCCAAAAACATTCAGTACTTC.

This clone was found once. The chain links TRBV2 to TRBJ2-7, with D tentatively TRBD2 (6 bases). This CDR3 has 13 amino acids. Trimming left V 4 bases short and J 2 bases short, with 9 bases between. The V gene's germline CDR1 is SNHLY and CDR2 FYNNEI. The CDR3 is CASSGLGAYEQYF. The DNA of the CDR3 is TGTGCCAGCAGTGGACTAGGGGCCTACGAGCAGTACTTC.

This chain connects TRBV30 to TRBJ2-1; 8 bases fit TRBD2. The V gene end was trimmed by 0 bases and the J gene end by 10 bases; junction bases not matched to a gene: 14. Germline CDR1 GTSNPN, CDR2 SVGIG (reference sequence). This CDR3 is built from 16 residues. CDR3 residues: CAWSVRPAGVGSEQFF. The CDR3 nucleotides are TGTGCCTGGAGTGTACGCCCAGCGGGAGTGGGTAGCGAGCAGTTCTTC.

The CDR3 DNA reads TGTGCCAGCAGCCAGGGAGTGGGCACCGGGGAGCTGTTTTTT. It specifies CASSQGVGTGELFF. V gene TRBV3-1 (or the pseudogene TRBV3-2) combines with J gene TRBJ2-2; D is perhaps TRBD2 (5 bases). V lost 3 bases, J lost 4 bases, and 9 bases lay in between. The CDR3 covers 14 residues. Germline CDR1 LGHDT, CDR2 YNNKEL (reference sequence).

V gene TRBV19 combines with J gene TRBJ1-2; tentative D call: TRBD1 (6 bases). Trimming shortened V by 4 bases and J by 1 base, and 16 bases separated the two germline ends. The germline gives CDR1 LNHDA, CDR2 SQIVND (reference sequence). The CDR3 has 16 residues. The CDR3 sequence: CASSTLSQGINYGYTF. The CDR3 DNA reads TGTGCCAGTAGTACCCTCTCACAGGGAATTAACTATGGCTACACCTTC.

The chain carries TRBV27 and TRBJ1-4; TRBD1 is a possible D gene (6 bases). Deletions cut 7 bases from V and 8 bases from J, with 11 bases between. The CDR3 contains 12 residues. Germline V lookup: CDR1 MNHEY, CDR2 SMNVEV (reference sequence). The CDR3 loop is CASKRGGEKLFF. The CDR3 DNA sequence: TGTGCCAGCAAACGGGGGGGCGAAAAACTGTTTTTT.

For this clone: One end of the junction fails to match germline, which may point to a read error. This chain uses TRBV28 with TRBJ2-7, with D possibly being TRBD1 (6 bases). This CDR3 is 12 amino acids long. The germline V gene encodes CDR1 MDHEN and CDR2 SYDVKM. Here the CDR3 reads CASSRQDSFPHF. The CDR3 coding sequence is TGTGCCAGCAGCCGACAGGACAGTTTCCCCCATTTC.

The chain uses TRBV29-1 and TRBJ1-4; the D gene is possibly TRBD1 (6 bases). In germline, CDR1 is SQVTM, CDR2 ANQGSEA. V was pared by 7 bases and J by 4 bases, with 16 bases between. The CDR3 contains 14 residues. CDR3 DNA: TGCAGCGCCCGCGGGGGGCCCGGTAATGAAAAACTGTTTTTT. It is translated as CSARGGPGNEKLFF.

This clone was picked up one time. This sequence joins TRBV27 and TRBJ2-5, with TRBD2 matching 10 bases. Germline V CDR1 and CDR2: MNHEY, SMNVEV (reference sequence). Trimming took 4 bases from V and 4 from J; bases not matched to a gene: 6. The CDR3 length is 15 residues. The CDR3 sequence: CASSYSRLAGETQYF. DNA for the CDR3: TGTGCCAGCAGTTATAGCCGACTAGCGGGAGAGACCCAGTACTTC.

The chain couples TRBV12-5 to TRBJ2-3; D is possibly TRBD2 (6 bases). This CDR3 has 12 amino acids. Germline V CDR1 and CDR2: LGHNT, FRNRAP. Trimming cost V 0 bases and J 10 bases, with 8 bases left between them. CDR3 residues: CASGLVLAPQYF. CDR3 DNA: TGTGCTAGTGGTTTGGTACTAGCTCCGCAGTATTTT.

The V and J genes are TRBV6-5 and TRBJ2-7; 9 bases are a match to TRBD1. CDR1 and CDR2 (germline): MNHEY, SVGAGI. With 6 bases clipped from V and 7 bases from J, the junction kept 13 bases outside the gene matches. The CDR3 is 15 amino acids. The CDR3 region is CASSFTGGLGQEQYF. As DNA, the CDR3 is TGTGCCAGCAGCTTCACAGGGGGCTTAGGGCAAGAGCAGTACTTC.

The gene calls are TRBV11-2 and TRBJ2-5; 12 nucleotides align to TRBD2. Germline V gives CDR1 SGHAT, CDR2 FQNNGV. The CDR3 is 15 residues long. V was pared by 6 bases and J by 4 bases, with 6 bases of the junction left unmatched. The CDR3, as DNA: TGTGCCAGCAGAGCACCGGGACTAGCGGGAGAGACCCAGTACTTC. It encodes CASRAPGLAGETQYF.

This chain links TRBV20-1 with TRBJ1-1; unclear D gene. Germline CDR1 reads DFQATT; CDR2 reads SNEGSKA (reference sequence). Trimming pared 6 bases from V and 1 base from J, leaving 6 bases between. The CDR3 spans 11 residues. The DNA of the CDR3 is TGCAGTGCATACAAGAACACTGAAGCTTTCTTT. Translated: CSAYKNTEAFF.